One sample yielded the 27 T cell receptor beta chains listed below, sequenced in a study of cytomegalovirus exposure and HLA in healthy donors. Primers included in the PCR were 60 Vbeta and 13 Jbeta primers. Sequencing used immunoSEQ multiplex PCR; TCRdb keeps in-frame clones, though not all of them. The table shows under 200,000 clones, with about 77% occurring only once. The sample comprised PBMCs. All receptors come from a man between 60 and 70 years old in good health and CMV-seronegative.

The V and J genes are TRBV9 and TRBJ2-1; 9 bases align to TRBD2. V trimming: 0 bases; J trimming: 6 bases; junction bases outside the gene matches: 10. Germline values: CDR1 SGDLS, CDR2 YYNGEE. This CDR3 comprises 17 residues. CDR3 bases: TGTGCCAGCAGCGTAGGGGTTGGGACTAGCATAGGCAATGAGCAGTTCTTC. It yields the protein CASSVGVGTSIGNEQFF.

This clone has only one observation. V is TRBV15 and J is TRBJ2-3; D perhaps matches TRBD2 (5 bases). CDR1 is LNHNV, CDR2 YYDKDF, per germline (reference sequence). V gave up 0 bases and J gave up 1 base, with 8 bases separating them. The CDR3 is 15 residues long. In DNA, the CDR3 is TGTGCCACCAGCAGAGATGCGGGCGGCACAGATACGCAGTATTTT. The encoded protein is CATSRDAGGTDTQYF. The full variable domain, with the rest looked up from reference TRBV15 and TRBJ2-3, is DAMVIQNPRYQVTQFGKPVTLSCSQTLNHNVMYWYQQKSSQAPKLLFHYYDKDFNNEADTPDNFQSRRPNTSFCFLDIRSPGLGDTAMYLCATSRDAGGTDTQYFGPGTRLTVL.

V is TRBV19 and J is TRBJ2-4, with 11 bases identical to TRBD1. The length of the CDR3 is 15 residues. The V gene's germline CDR1 is LNHDA and CDR2 SQIVND (reference sequence). The V and J ends lost 4 bases and 6 bases, in that order; junction bases with no gene match: 5. CDR3 DNA: TGTGCCAGTAGTAAGGACAGGGGGCTGGGAAACATTCAGTACTTC. Protein: CASSKDRGLGNIQYF.

The V call is TRBV5-1, the J call TRBJ2-3; no clear D gene. The germline V gene has CDR1 SGHRS and CDR2 YFSETQ. This CDR3 is 14 amino acids long. V lost 5 bases to trimming and J lost 0 bases, with 10 bases between them. Here the CDR3 DNA reads TGCGCCAGCAGGTCCATCGGTAGCACAGATACGCAGTATTTT. This translates into CASRSIGSTDTQYF.

In DNA form, the CDR3 reads TGTGCCAGCGGATATACAGGGTTTTCTGGAAACACCATATATTTT. This gives the protein CASGYTGFSGNTIYF. The chain carries TRBV6-1 and TRBJ1-3, with D maybe TRBD1 (6 bases). The CDR3 loop spans 15 amino acids. Germline V gene sequence: CDR1 MNHNS, CDR2 SASEGT. V was pared by 8 bases and J by 1 base, with 15 bases between.

This rearrangement joins TRBV5-6 to TRBJ1-2, with 10 bases aligning to TRBD1. Germline V gene lookup returns CDR1 SGHDT and CDR2 YYEEEE. The CDR3 consists of 15 residues. The J segment lost 8 bases and the V segment lost 0 bases, leaving 7 bases of the junction unmatched. CDR3 region: CASSLVGDRGTGYTF. For the CDR3, the DNA is TGTGCCAGCAGCTTGGTAGGGGACAGGGGTACCGGCTACACCTTC.

This chain connects TRBV5-4 to TRBJ1-1; no definite D call. The length of the CDR3 is 13 residues. Germline V gives CDR1 SGHNT, CDR2 YYREEE (reference sequence). V was trimmed by 2 bases and J by 4 bases, leaving 9 bases between them. The CDR3 here is CASSFEGSTEAFF. The CDR3 DNA is TGTGCCAGCAGCTTTGAGGGTAGCACTGAAGCTTTCTTT.

The chain is built from TRBV5-1 and TRBJ2-2, with TRBD2 matching 8 bases. The germline gives CDR1 SGHRS, CDR2 YFSETQ. This CDR3 is built from 16 residues. The junction had 8 bases not matched to a gene; V was cut back by 3 bases and J by 4 bases. The CDR3 region is CASSSQGLDLTGELFF. The CDR3 nucleotides read TGCGCCAGCAGCTCACAGGGACTAGACCTCACCGGGGAGCTGTTTTTT.

CDR3 sequence (DNA): TGTGCCTGCCGGGGGGGTGGCGGGAAGGGTAATGAGCAGTTCTTC. As protein: CACRGGGGKGNEQFF. V usage is TRBV30 and J usage is TRBJ2-1; 8 positions agree with TRBD2. Unmatched junction bases numbered 14, after V lost 6 bases and J lost 7 bases. The germline CDR1 and CDR2 sequences are GTSNPN and SVGIG (reference sequence). There are 15 residues in the CDR3.

This chain links TRBV5-1 with TRBJ1-2; the match to TRBD1 covers 11 bases. CDR3 size: 14 residues. With V trimmed by 4 bases and J by 4 bases, 3 bases remained unmatched. Germline assignment: CDR1 SGHRS and CDR2 YFSETQ. The CDR3 region has the DNA TGCGCCAGCAGCCAGGGGACAGGGGGCTATGGCTACACCTTC. Protein: CASSQGTGGYGYTF.

Of note for this clone: Germline and junction disagree at one end, which may indicate a read error. This rearrangement joins TRBV4-2 to TRBJ1-2, with D possibly matching TRBD1 (5 bases). The CDR3 extends over 15 amino acids. CDR1 and CDR2 (germline): LGHNA, YNFKEQ. CDR3 nucleotide sequence: TGTGCCAGCAGCCAAGAAAGGCAGGGTCCCTATGGCTACCCCTTC. Translation gives CASSQERQGPYGYPF.

A remark on this clone: A junction boundary mismatches the germline segment, possibly from a read error. This chain uses TRBV7-9 with TRBJ1-3; D is unresolved. Germline V CDR1 and CDR2: SEHNR, FQNEAQ (reference sequence). The CDR3 spans 16 residues. The CDR3 spells CSSSLARSGSGNTIYF. The CDR3 DNA reads as TGTTCCAGCAGCTTAGCGCGGTCGGGCTCTGGAAACACCATATATTTT.

Here the CDR3 reads CAWGRGRLALSTDTQYF. The CDR3 DNA reads as TGTGCCTGGGGGCGTGGAAGACTAGCCCTTAGCACAGATACGCAGTATTTT. V is TRBV30 and J is TRBJ2-3; 7 nucleotides agree with TRBD2. The length of the CDR3 is 17 residues. Germline V CDR1 and CDR2: GTSNPN, SVGIG (reference sequence). V shed 5 bases and J 0 bases; nucleotides not matched to a gene: 14.

This chain uses TRBV5-1 with TRBJ2-6; possibly TRBD1 for D (6 bases). Trimming removed 4 bases at V and 0 bases at J, with 23 bases between. Germline assignment: CDR1 SGHRS and CDR2 YFSETQ. The CDR3 is 20 residues long. The CDR3 loop is CASSPLKGSGAISGANVLTF. The CDR3 nucleotides are TGCGCCAGCAGCCCGCTCAAGGGTTCAGGGGCCATCTCTGGGGCCAACGTCCTGACTTTC. The complete variable domain, with remaining parts taken from reference TRBV5-1 and TRBJ2-6, reads KAGVTQTPRYLIKTRGQQVTLSCSPISGHRSVSWYQQTPGQGLQFLFEYFSETQRNKGNFPGRFSGRQFSNSRSEMNVSTLELGDSALYLCASSPLKGSGAISGANVLTFGAGSRLTVL.

This clone has a single count. This rearrangement joins TRBV29-1 to TRBJ2-1; 8 bases agree with TRBD1. This CDR3 comprises 14 residues. V trimming: 6 bases; J trimming: 2 bases; junction bases outside the gene matches: 6. Germline-derived CDR1 and CDR2 are SQVTM and ANQGSEA. The CDR3, as DNA: TGCAGCGTCCTAGGACAGGGCACCTACAATGAGCAGTTCTTC. Its translation is CSVLGQGTYNEQFF.

The J gene is TRBJ2-2, the V gene TRBV18; 9 bases are a match to TRBD2. The CDR3 totals 18 residues. V trimming: 3 bases; J trimming: 2 bases; junction bases outside the gene matches: 10. The germline V gene encodes CDR1 KGHSH and CDR2 LQKENI. CDR3 loop: CASSPLPASGINTGELFF. In DNA form, the CDR3 reads TGTGCCAGCTCACCCCTTCCTGCTAGCGGGATTAACACCGGGGAGCTGTTTTTT. The full variable domain, with the rest looked up from reference TRBV18 and TRBJ2-2, is NAGVMQNPRHLVRRRGQEARLRCSPMKGHSHVYWYRQLPEEGLKFMVYLQKENIIDESGMPKERFSAEFPKEGPSILRIQQVVRGDSAAYFCASSPLPASGINTGELFFGEGSRLTVL.

The rearrangement uses TRBV11-1 and TRBJ1-1; the D is unclear. There are 16 residues in the CDR3. V lost 4 bases and J lost 2, with 17 bases in between. The germline V gene encodes CDR1 SGHAT and CDR2 FQDESV (reference sequence). In nucleotides, the CDR3 is TGTGCCAGCAGCTCCCCCGGCGGGTCACGAAACACTGAAGCTTTCTTT. Its translation: CASSSPGGSRNTEAFF.

The gene calls are TRBV9 and TRBJ2-2; D ambiguous. Trimming took off 0 bases at V and 4 bases at J, with 10 bases between the two ends. Germline assignment: CDR1 SGDLS and CDR2 YYNGEE. The CDR3 spans 15 residues. DNA of the CDR3: TGTGCCAGCAGCGTAGATCTTACAGCCACCGGGGAGCTGTTTTTT. Translating it yields CASSVDLTATGELFF.

This clone has a single count. The rearrangement joins TRBV6-5 to TRBJ2-7; TRBD2 agrees at 11 bases. From germline, CDR1 is MNHEY and CDR2 SVGAGI. The CDR3 extends over 16 amino acids. V lost 2 bases and J lost 3; bases outside the gene matches: 6. Here the CDR3 reads CASSYTTSGSFYEQYF. The DNA of the CDR3 is TGTGCCAGCAGTTACACTACTAGCGGGAGTTTCTACGAGCAGTACTTC.

Many counts were recorded for this clone. The chain employs TRBV19 and TRBJ2-2, with D possibly matching TRBD2 (6 bases). Germline V gene data show CDR1 as LNHDA and CDR2 as SQIVND (reference sequence). This CDR3 is built from 14 residues. V shed 3 bases and J shed 10 bases, with 15 bases lying between them. This chain's CDR3 is CASSIWASEPELFF. CDR3 in DNA: TGTGCCAGTAGTATTTGGGCTAGCGAGCCGGAGCTGTTTTTT.

V and J are TRBV15 and TRBJ1-2; D gene uncertain. The CDR3 spans 16 residues. Trimming removed 1 base from V and 0 bases from J, with 12 bases in between. Germline V lookup: CDR1 LNHNV, CDR2 YYDKDF (reference sequence). CDR3 in DNA: TGTGCCACCAGCAGAGTAGACAACAAGCCTAACTATGGCTACACCTTC. It is translated as CATSRVDNKPNYGYTF.

Points on this clone: The identical CDR3 is also encoded by other nucleotide sequences in the sample. The CDR3 region has the DNA TGTGCCTGGAGGAGGGATAGCAATCAGCCCCAGCATTTT. Protein product: CAWRRDSNQPQHF. The rearrangement joins TRBV30 to TRBJ1-5, with no clear D. Trimming stripped 3 bases from V and 0 bases from J, with 6 bases between. Germline CDR1 is GTSNPN and CDR2 is SVGIG (reference sequence). The CDR3 is 13 residues long.

This chain connects TRBV2 to TRBJ2-7, with 7 nucleotides matching TRBD1. The germline V gene has CDR1 SNHLY and CDR2 FYNNEI. The trim removed 8 bases at V and 6 bases at J, leaving 7 bases unmatched. CDR3 length: 12 residues. CDR3 nucleotides: TGTGCCAGCGGCGGACAGGTGGGCGAGCAGTACTTC. Protein: CASGGQVGEQYF.

The count of this clone is one. V and J are TRBV6-5 and TRBJ2-1; 11 bases line up with TRBD1. The length of the CDR3 is 14 residues. CDR1 is MNHEY, CDR2 SVGAGI, per germline. J lost 4 bases, V lost 5 bases, and 1 base had no gene match. Here the CDR3 reads CASSGQGAYNEQFF. The CDR3 DNA reads TGTGCCAGCAGTGGACAGGGGGCGTACAATGAGCAGTTCTTC.

The chain couples TRBV11-1 to TRBJ2-3, with D possibly being TRBD2 (5 bases). Germline V gene lookup returns CDR1 SGHAT and CDR2 FQDESV (reference sequence). There are 13 residues in the CDR3. V lost 1 base and J lost 3, with 5 bases in between. The CDR3 protein is CASSLGGTDTQYF. The CDR3 nucleotides read TGTGCCAGCAGCTTAGGAGGGACAGATACGCAGTATTTT.

This CDR3 reads CASSRTDVMNTEAFF. CDR3 bases: TGTGCCAGTAGTCGGACAGACGTCATGAACACTGAAGCTTTCTTT. V usage is TRBV19 and J usage is TRBJ1-1; weak D call: TRBD1 (6 bases). Trimming removed 5 bases at V and 0 bases at J, with 13 bases between. This CDR3 has 15 residues. Per the germline V gene, CDR1 is LNHDA and CDR2 is SQIVND (reference sequence).

The chain has TRBV15 and TRBJ2-5, with a weak D call TRBD2 (6 bases). Per germline, CDR1 LNHNV and CDR2 YYDKDF (reference sequence). Trimming left V 0 bases short and J 2 bases short, with 10 bases between. The CDR3 contains 15 residues. In DNA form, the CDR3 reads TGTGCCACCAGCAGAGATAAAAGCGGGCAAGAGACCCAGTACTTC. Translating it yields CATSRDKSGQETQYF.